Shown below are 12 T cell receptor beta chains from a single sample sequenced in a study. TCRdb used MiXCR to reprocess the 5' RACE reads, holding one entry per CDR3 protein. The table shows 34,000 or so distinct CDR3 sequences, with over 25% occurring only once. Treg sorting used a CD4+CD25+CD127-/low gate. The material sequenced was tumor-infiltrating Tregs sorted from the breast tumor. Receptors were obtained from a female donor with breast cancer.

In its sample, this clonotype was seen many times. The chain carries TRBV5-1 and TRBJ2-3, with D tentatively TRBD2 (6 bases). CDR3 size: 14 residues. V was cut by 5 bases and J by 6 bases, with 16 bases left in between. Germline assignment: CDR1 SGHRS and CDR2 YFSETQ. The CDR3 spells CASSPSGPDDTQYF. Here the CDR3 DNA reads TGCGCCAGCAGTCCAAGCGGGCCGGATGATACGCAGTATTTT.

A few counts support this clonotype. The chain carries TRBV6-5 and TRBJ1-6; perhaps TRBD1 as D (5 bases). The CDR3 is 13 residues long. CDR1 and CDR2 (germline): MNHEY, SVGAGI. The V end lost 8 bases, the J end lost 8 bases, and 13 bases lay between the germline ends. CDR3 protein: CASARQPYSPLHF. CDR3 nucleotide sequence: TGTGCCAGCGCCCGACAGCCATATTCACCCCTCCACTTT.

Regarding this clonotype: A single base separates this from a much larger clone, so it may be a read error. The chain couples TRBV5-1 to TRBJ2-1, with D unclear. CDR3 length equals 12 residues. The germline V gene encodes CDR1 SGHRS and CDR2 YFSETQ. Here the CDR3 reads CASSFDHNEQFF. CDR3 sequence (DNA): TGTGCCAGCAGCTTTGACCACAATGAGCAGTTCTTC.

This clonotype was detected ten times or more. V usage is TRBV6-5 and J usage is TRBJ2-3; 12 bases fit TRBD2. Germline lookup yields CDR1 MNHEY and CDR2 SVGAGI. The CDR3 is 16 amino acids. Trimming at V came to 7 bases and at J to 6 bases, leaving 11 bases not matched to a gene. This CDR3 is CASTLPGTSGWDTQYF. CDR3 DNA: TGTGCCAGCACCCTCCCCGGGACTAGCGGGTGGGATACGCAGTATTTT.

This sequence joins TRBV20-1 and TRBJ2-1; maybe TRBD2 (6 bases). Germline values: CDR1 DFQATT, CDR2 SNEGSKA (reference sequence). The ends were cut back, 6 bases at V and 6 bases at J, with 18 bases in the middle. The CDR3 runs to 14 residues. CDR3 coding DNA: TGCAGTGCCACGATAGCGGAGACGGGCAATGAGCAGTTCTTC. Amino acid sequence: CSATIAETGNEQFF.

In its sample, this clonotype was seen many times. This sequence joins TRBV28 and TRBJ2-7, with 8 bases identical to TRBD2. V gave up 6 bases and J gave up 4 bases; unmatched junction bases: 17. Germline V gene lookup returns CDR1 MDHEN and CDR2 SYDVKM. The CDR3 runs 17 residues. This CDR3 is CASSGGARDGKIYEQYF. The CDR3 DNA reads as TGTGCCAGCAGCGGGGGGGCTCGGGACGGCAAAATTTACGAGCAGTACTTC. The variable domain in full, with the rest retrieved from reference TRBV28 and TRBJ2-7, is DVKVTQSSRYLVKRTGEKVFLECVQDMDHENMFWYRQDPGLGLRLIYFSYDVKMKEKGDIPEGYSVSREKKERFSLILESASTNQTSMYLCASSGGARDGKIYEQYFGPGTRLTVT.

This clonotype was seen more than once but under ten times. Since a much larger clone is just one base distant, this may be a read error. Here the CDR3 reads CASSFEAGLYSNQPQHF. CDR3 in DNA: TGTGCCAGCAGCTTTGAGGCGGGGCTTTACAGCAATCAGCCCCAGCATTTT. The chain joins TRBV7-8 to TRBJ1-5, with D possibly TRBD1 on 5 matching bases. The V gene's germline CDR1 is SGHVS and CDR2 FQNEAQ. The germline V and J ends were trimmed by 3 bases and 1 base, with 16 bases remaining between them. The CDR3 runs 17 residues.

This clonotype appeared many times. This chain connects TRBV5-1 to TRBJ2-7, with 7 bases fitting TRBD1. V lost 3 bases and J lost 3; bases outside the gene matches: 9. CDR1 and CDR2 from the germline V gene are SGHRS and YFSETQ. This CDR3 spans 15 amino acids. CDR3 sequence: CASSSWTGMVYEQYF. The CDR3 bases are TGCGCCAGCAGCTCCTGGACAGGTATGGTCTACGAGCAGTACTTC.

In the case of this clonotype: Since a much larger clone is just one base distant, this may be a read error. The missing conserved phenylalanine or tryptophan at the end of this CDR3 makes a read error likely. This rearrangement joins TRBV12-3 or TRBV12-4 to TRBJ1-1; D remains ambiguous. Trimming cost V 5 bases and J 2 bases, with 12 bases left between them. The CDR3 is 14 residues long. CDR3: CASSPGILNTEAFS. CDR3 nucleotide sequence: TGTGCCAGCAGTCCCGGGATCCTAAACACTGAAGCTTTCTCT.

This clonotype has more than one count but fewer than ten. Being one base from a much bigger clone, this may be a read error. The chain employs TRBV5-5 and TRBJ2-5; 7 nucleotides line up with TRBD2. This CDR3 comprises 17 residues. V shed 4 bases, J shed 0 bases, and the junction held 12 bases outside the gene matches. CDR1 is SGHKS, CDR2 YYEKEE, per germline (reference sequence). CDR3 amino acids: CASSPGRAGRYQETQYF. CDR3 DNA sequence: TGTGCCAGCAGCCCGGGACGAGCGGGAAGGTACCAAGAGACCCAGTACTTC.

The table lists this clonotype with many counts. V gene TRBV20-1 combines with J gene TRBJ1-2, with D uncertain. Germline V gene data show CDR1 as DFQATT and CDR2 as SNEGSKA (reference sequence). With 3 bases removed from V and 8 bases from J, the gap between germline ends came to 25 bases. CDR3 length equals 16 residues. CDR3 DNA: TGCAGTGCTAGCGATCCAGGAGGATACCTTAACGGGGGCTACACCTTC. Translated, it gives CSASDPGGYLNGGYTF.

This chain joins TRBV6-5 and TRBJ2-1; 14 nucleotides agree with TRBD2. The CDR3 contains 16 residues. The trim removed 6 bases at V and 7 bases at J, leaving 8 bases unmatched. CDR1 MNHEY and CDR2 SVGAGI come from the germline V gene. The CDR3 here is CASSLGLAGVKNEQFF. CDR3 sequence (DNA): TGTGCCAGCAGCCTGGGACTAGCGGGAGTAAAGAATGAGCAGTTCTTC.